This entry describes one T cell receptor beta chain. The antigen remains unidentified. The germline V gene encodes CDR1 LNHDA and CDR2 SQIVND (reference sequence). The CDR3 loop spans 16 amino acids. With V trimmed by 6 bases and J by 3 bases, 11 bases remained unmatched. These data belong to a study of cytomegalovirus exposure and HLA in healthy donors. Researchers ran the PCR with 60 Vbeta and 13 Jbeta primers. Profiling relied on immunoSEQ multiplex PCR, and the TCRdb table lists in-frame clones only, not all of them. There are 110,000 or so clones in the sample; roughly 77% occur only once, and about 5% lies in the top ten. General study points: Later analysis showed most CMV-associated TCR beta chains appearing HLA-restricted. Both high specificity and high sensitivity reportedly marked the classifier's diagnosis of cytomegalovirus status. In a later analysis, common viral pathogens appeared linked to several of the most significant clusters. TRBV6-2, TRBV6-3 and some other V segments were unresolvable in 87-base-pair reads.

Input material: PBMCs. The chain has TRBV19 and TRBJ2-3; 8 nucleotides align to TRBD2. The clonotype was recovered from a man aged 50 or older in good health and CMV-seropositive. The CDR3 spells CASSLVGGAQTDTQYF. CDR3 in DNA: TGTGCCAGTAGCCTAGTCGGGGGGGCGCAGACAGATACGCAGTATTTT.